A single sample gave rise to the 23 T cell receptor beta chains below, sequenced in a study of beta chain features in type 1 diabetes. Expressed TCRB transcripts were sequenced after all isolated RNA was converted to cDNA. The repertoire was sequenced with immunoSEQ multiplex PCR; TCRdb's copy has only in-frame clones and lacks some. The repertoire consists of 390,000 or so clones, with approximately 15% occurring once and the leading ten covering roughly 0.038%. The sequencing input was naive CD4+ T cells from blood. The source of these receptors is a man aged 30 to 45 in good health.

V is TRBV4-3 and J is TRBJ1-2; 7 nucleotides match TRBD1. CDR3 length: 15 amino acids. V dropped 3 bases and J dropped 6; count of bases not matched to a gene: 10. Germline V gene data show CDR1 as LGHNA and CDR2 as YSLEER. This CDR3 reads CASSQGSDRDDGYTF. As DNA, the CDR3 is TGCGCCAGCAGCCAGGGATCCGACAGGGATGATGGCTACACCTTC.

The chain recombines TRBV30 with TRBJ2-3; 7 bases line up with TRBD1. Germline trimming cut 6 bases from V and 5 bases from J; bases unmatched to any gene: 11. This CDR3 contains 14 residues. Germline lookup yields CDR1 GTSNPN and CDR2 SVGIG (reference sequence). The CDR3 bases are TGTGCCTGTAAACAGGGGCCCATCCGAGATACGCAGTATTTT. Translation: CACKQGPIRDTQYF.

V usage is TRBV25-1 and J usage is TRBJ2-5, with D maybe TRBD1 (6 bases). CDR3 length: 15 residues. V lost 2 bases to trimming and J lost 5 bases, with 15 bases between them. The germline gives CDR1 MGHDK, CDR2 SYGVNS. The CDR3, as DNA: TGTGCCAGCAGTGAAAGGGGGTGGTACACGGAGACCCAGTACTTC. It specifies CASSERGWYTETQYF.

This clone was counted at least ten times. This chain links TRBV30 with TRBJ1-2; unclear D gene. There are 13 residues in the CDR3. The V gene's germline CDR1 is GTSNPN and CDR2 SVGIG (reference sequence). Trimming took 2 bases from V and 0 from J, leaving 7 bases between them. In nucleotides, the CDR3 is TGTGCCTGGAGTCCAGGAGCTAACTATGGCTACACCTTC. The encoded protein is CAWSPGANYGYTF.

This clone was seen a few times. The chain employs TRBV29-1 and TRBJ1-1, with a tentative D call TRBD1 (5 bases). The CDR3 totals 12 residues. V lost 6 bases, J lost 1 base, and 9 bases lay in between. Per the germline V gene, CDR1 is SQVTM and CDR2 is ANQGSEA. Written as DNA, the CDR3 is TGCAGCGTCCTAACAGGGAACACTGAAGCTTTCTTT. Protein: CSVLTGNTEAFF.

CDR3 nucleotide sequence: TGTGCCAGTAGTACCCGGCTGGTCGGGATCTACGAGCAGTACGTC. This codes for CASSTRLVGIYEQYV. The chain couples TRBV19 to TRBJ2-7, with D tentatively TRBD2 (5 bases). Germline loops: CDR1 LNHDA, CDR2 SQIVND (reference sequence). V lost 4 bases, J lost 3 bases, and 16 bases lay in between. The CDR3 totals 15 residues.

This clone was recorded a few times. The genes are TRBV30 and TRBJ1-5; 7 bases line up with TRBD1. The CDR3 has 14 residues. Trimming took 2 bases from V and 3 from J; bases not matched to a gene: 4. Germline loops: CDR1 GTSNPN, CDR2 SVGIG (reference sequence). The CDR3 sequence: CAWSYGQVNQPQHF. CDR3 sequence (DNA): TGTGCCTGGAGTTATGGACAGGTCAATCAGCCCCAGCATTTT.

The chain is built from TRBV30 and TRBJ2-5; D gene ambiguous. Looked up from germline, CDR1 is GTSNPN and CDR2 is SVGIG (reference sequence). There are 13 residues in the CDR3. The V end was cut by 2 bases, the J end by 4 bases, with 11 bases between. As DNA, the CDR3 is TGTGCCTGGAGTCGTAAGAGAGGAGAGACCCAGTACTTC. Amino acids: CAWSRKRGETQYF.

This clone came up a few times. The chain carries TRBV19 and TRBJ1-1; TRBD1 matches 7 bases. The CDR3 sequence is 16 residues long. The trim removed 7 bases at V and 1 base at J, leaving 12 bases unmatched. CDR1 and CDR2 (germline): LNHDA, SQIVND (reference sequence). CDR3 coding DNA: TGTGCCAGTACCAAAGGACAGGTGCCGCCGAACACTGAAGCTTTCTTT. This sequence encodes CASTKGQVPPNTEAFF.

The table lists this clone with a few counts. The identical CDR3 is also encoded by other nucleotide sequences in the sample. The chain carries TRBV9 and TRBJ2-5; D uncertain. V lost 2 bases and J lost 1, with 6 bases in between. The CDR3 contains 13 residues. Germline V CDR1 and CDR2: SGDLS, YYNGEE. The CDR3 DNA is TGTGCCAGCAGCGTTGGACCCCAAGAGACCCAGTACTTC. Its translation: CASSVGPQETQYF.

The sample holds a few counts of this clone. In DNA, the CDR3 is TGCGCCAGCAGCCAAGGGAGGTACTATGGCTACACCTTC. Protein product: CASSQGRYYGYTF. This sequence joins TRBV4-3 and TRBJ1-2, with D unclear. With 1 base removed from V and 3 bases from J, the gap between germline ends came to 6 bases. The CDR3 has 13 amino acids. Looked up from germline, CDR1 is LGHNA and CDR2 is YSLEER.

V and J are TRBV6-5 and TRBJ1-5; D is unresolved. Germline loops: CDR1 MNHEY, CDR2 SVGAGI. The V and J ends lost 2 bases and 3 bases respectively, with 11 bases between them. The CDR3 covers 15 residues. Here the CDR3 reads CASSYVAGSNQPQHF. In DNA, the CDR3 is TGTGCCAGCAGTTACGTGGCCGGGTCCAATCAGCCCCAGCATTTT.

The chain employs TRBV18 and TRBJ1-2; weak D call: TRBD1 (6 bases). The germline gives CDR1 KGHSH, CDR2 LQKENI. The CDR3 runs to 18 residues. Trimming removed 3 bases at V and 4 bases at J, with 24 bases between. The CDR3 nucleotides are TGTGCCAGCTCACCTCTCCCCGGGGGGCAGGGCCCACCCTATGGCTACACCTTC. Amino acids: CASSPLPGGQGPPYGYTF.

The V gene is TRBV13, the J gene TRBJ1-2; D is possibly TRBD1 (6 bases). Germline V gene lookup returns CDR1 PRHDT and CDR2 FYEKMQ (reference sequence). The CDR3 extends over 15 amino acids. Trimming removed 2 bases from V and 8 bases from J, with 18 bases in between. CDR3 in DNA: TGTGCCAGCAGCTTACGGGGGGCGCCCCTTGGGGGCTACACCTTC. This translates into CASSLRGAPLGGYTF.

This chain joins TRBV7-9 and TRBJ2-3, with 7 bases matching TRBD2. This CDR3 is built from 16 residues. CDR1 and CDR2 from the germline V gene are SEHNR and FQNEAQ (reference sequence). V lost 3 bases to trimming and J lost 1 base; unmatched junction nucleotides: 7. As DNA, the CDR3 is TGTGCCAGCAGCTTGTTTGCGGGGGTCGGCACAGATACGCAGTATTTT. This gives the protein CASSLFAGVGTDTQYF.

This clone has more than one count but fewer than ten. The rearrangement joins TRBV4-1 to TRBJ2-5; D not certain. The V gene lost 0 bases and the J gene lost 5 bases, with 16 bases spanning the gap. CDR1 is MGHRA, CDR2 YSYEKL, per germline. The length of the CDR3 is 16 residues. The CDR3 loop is CASSQDGRIRLETQYF. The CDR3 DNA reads TGCGCCAGCAGCCAAGATGGGCGCATCCGCCTGGAGACCCAGTACTTC.

DNA of the CDR3: TGTGCCAGCAGCTTAGCCCCGGGTACAGCCGGGGAGCTGTTTTTT. It is translated as CASSLAPGTAGELFF. V gene TRBV7-2 combines with J gene TRBJ2-2; D is uncertain. Trimming left V 0 bases short and J 6 bases short, with 11 bases between. The CDR3 covers 15 residues. Per germline, CDR1 SGHTA and CDR2 FQGNSA. Supplemented by reference TRBV7-2 and TRBJ2-2, the full variable domain reads GAGVSQSPSNKVTEKGKDVELRCDPISGHTALYWYRQSLGQGLEFLIYFQGNSAPDKSGLPSDRFSAERTGGSVSTLTIQRTQQEDSAVYLCASSLAPGTAGELFFGEGSRLTVL.

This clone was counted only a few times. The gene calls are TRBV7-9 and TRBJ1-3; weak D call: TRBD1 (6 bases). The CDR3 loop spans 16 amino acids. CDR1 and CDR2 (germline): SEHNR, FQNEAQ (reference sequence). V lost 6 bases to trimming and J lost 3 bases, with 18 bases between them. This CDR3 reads CASRNLRGRDGNTIYF. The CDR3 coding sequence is TGTGCCAGCAGAAACCTTCGGGGGCGAGATGGAAACACCATATATTTT. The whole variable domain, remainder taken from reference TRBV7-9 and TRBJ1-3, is DTGVSQNPRHKITKRGQNVTFRCDPISEHNRLYWYRQTLGQGPEFLTYFQNEAQLEKSRLLSDRFSAERPKGSFSTLEIQRTEQGDSAMYLCASRNLRGRDGNTIYFGEGSWLTVV.

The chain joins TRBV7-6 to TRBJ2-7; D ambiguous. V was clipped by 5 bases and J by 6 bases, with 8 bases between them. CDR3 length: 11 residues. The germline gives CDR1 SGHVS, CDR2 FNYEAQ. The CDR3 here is CASSLYGEQYF. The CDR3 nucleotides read TGTGCCAGCAGCCTTTATGGCGAGCAGTACTTC.

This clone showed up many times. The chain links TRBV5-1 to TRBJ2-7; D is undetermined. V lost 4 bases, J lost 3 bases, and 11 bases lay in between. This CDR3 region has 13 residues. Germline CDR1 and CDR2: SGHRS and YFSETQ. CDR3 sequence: CASSPDGYYEQYV. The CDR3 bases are TGCGCCAGCAGCCCGGACGGATACTACGAGCAGTACGTC.

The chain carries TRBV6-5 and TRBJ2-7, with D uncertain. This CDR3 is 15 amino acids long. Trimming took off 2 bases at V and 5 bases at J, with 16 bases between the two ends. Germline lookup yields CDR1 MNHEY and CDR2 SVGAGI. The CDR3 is CASSYPARTAHEQYV. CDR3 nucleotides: TGTGCCAGCAGTTACCCAGCAAGAACAGCACACGAGCAGTACGTC.

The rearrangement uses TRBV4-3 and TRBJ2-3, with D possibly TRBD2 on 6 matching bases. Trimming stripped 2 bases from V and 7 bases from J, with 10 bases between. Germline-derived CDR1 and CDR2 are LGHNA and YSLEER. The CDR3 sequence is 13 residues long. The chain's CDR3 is CASSQTRENTQYF. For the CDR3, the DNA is TGCGCCAGCAGCCAAACACGGGAGAATACGCAGTATTTT.

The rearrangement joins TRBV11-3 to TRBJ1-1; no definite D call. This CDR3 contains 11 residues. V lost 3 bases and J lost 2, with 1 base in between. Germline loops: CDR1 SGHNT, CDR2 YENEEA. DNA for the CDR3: TGTGCCAGCAGCTTCAACACTGAAGCTTTCTTT. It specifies CASSFNTEAFF.